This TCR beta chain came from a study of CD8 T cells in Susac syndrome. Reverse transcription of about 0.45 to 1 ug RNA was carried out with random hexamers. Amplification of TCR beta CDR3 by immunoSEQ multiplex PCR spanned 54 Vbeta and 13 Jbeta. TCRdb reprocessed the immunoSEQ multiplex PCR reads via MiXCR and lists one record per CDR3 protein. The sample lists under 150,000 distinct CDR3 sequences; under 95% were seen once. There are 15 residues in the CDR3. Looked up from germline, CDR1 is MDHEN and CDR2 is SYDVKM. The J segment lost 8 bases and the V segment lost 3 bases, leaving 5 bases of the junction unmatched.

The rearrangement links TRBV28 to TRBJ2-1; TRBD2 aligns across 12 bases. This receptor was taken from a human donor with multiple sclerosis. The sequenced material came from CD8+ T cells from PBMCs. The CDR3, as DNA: TGTGCCAGCAGTTTCCTGGGACTAGCGGGCGATGAGCAGTTCTTC. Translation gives CASSFLGLAGDEQFF.